This TCR beta chain was captured in a study of T and B cells in COVID-19 patients. TRB rearrangements were amplified by multiplex PCR with BIOMED2 TRB-A/B primers. Each CDR3 protein is one row after TCRdb ran MiXCR on the multiplex PCR reads. The repertoire includes 15,000 to 20,000 distinct CDR3 sequences, about 36% of them detected once, and about 17% sits in the top ten. Each TRB amplification used roughly 220-550 ng of genomic DNA from blood. The CDR3 runs to 21 residues. Germline V gene data show CDR1 as ENHRY and CDR2 as SYGVKD. J was trimmed by 0 bases and V by 3 bases; bases with no gene match: 17.

Specimen: blood. V is TRBV10-3 and J is TRBJ2-6; 7 bases align to TRBD1. The origin of this receptor is a human donor with active COVID-19. CDR3 bases: TGTGCCATCAGTGACCGCCAAGACAGGGCATTTGGGGCCTCTGGGGCCAACGTCCTGACTTTC. Translating it yields CAISDRQDRAFGASGANVLTF.